This TCR beta chain appears in the sequencing data of a study of OX40 agonist ivuxolimab in advanced cancers. J was trimmed by 5 bases and V by 4 bases; bases with no gene match: 6. Germline CDR1 and CDR2: LGHNA and YNFKEQ. This CDR3 comprises 17 residues. Repertoires were generated with immunoSEQ multiplex PCR, while TCRdb's copy carries only in-frame clones and drops some. Found here are nearly 80,000 clones, more than 90% of them singletons; the top ten hold about 6.6%. Specimen: CD4+ or CD8+ T cells sorted from blood, collected in a trial of the OX40 agonist ivuxolimab. The receptor was isolated from an adult with an advanced solid tumor such as melanoma, head and neck, liver or kidney cancer. This chain uses TRBV4-2 with TRBJ2-1, with 15 bases matching TRBD2. CDR3 protein: CASSPGTSGGYNNEQFF. The CDR3 DNA sequence: TGTGCCAGCAGCCCAGGGACTAGCGGGGGGTATAACAATGAGCAGTTCTTC.